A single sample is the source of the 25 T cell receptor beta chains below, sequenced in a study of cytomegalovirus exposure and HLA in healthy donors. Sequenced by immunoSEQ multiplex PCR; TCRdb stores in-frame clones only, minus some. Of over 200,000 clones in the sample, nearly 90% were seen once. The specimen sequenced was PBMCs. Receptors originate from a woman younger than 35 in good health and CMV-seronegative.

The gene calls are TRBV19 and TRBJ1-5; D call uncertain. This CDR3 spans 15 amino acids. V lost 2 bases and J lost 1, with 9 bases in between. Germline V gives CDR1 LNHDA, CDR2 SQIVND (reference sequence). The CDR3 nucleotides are TGTGCCAGTAGTATAAGTAGCCAGAGCAATCAGCCCCAGCATTTT. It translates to CASSISSQSNQPQHF.

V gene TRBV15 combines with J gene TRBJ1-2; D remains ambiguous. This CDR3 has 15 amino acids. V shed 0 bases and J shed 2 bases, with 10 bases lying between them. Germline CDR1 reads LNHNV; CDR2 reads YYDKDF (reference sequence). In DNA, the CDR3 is TGTGCCACCAGCAGAGACCCCCGAGGAAACTATGGCTACACCTTC. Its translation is CATSRDPRGNYGYTF. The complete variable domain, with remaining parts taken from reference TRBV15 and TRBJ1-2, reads DAMVIQNPRYQVTQFGKPVTLSCSQTLNHNVMYWYQQKSSQAPKLLFHYYDKDFNNEADTPDNFQSRRPNTSFCFLDIRSPGLGDTAMYLCATSRDPRGNYGYTFGSGTRLTVV.

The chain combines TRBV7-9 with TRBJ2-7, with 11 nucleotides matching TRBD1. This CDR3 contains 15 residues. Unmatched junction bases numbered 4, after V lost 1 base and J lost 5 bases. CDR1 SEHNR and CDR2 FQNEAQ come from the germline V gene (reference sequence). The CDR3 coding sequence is TGTGCCAGCAGCTTAGTTGGACAGGGGGCTGACGAGCAGTACTTC. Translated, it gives CASSLVGQGADEQYF.

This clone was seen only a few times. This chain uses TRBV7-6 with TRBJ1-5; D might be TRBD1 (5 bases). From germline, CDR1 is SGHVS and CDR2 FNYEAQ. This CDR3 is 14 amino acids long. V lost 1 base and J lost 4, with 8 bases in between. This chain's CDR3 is CASSLETANQPQHF. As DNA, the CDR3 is TGTGCCAGCAGCTTAGAGACAGCTAATCAGCCCCAGCATTTT.

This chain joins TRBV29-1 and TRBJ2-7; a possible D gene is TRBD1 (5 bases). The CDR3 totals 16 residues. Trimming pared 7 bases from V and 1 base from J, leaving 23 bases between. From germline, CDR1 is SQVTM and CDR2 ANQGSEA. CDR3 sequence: CSAMAYTGPLSYEQYF. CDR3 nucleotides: TGCAGCGCCATGGCGTATACAGGCCCCCTATCCTACGAGCAGTACTTC.

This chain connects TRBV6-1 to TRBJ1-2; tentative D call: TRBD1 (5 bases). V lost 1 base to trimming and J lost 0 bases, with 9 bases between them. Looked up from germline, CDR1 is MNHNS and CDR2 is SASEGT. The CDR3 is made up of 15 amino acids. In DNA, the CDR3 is TGTGCCAGCAGTGAAGTTAGGGGATCTAACTATGGCTACACCTTC. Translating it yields CASSEVRGSNYGYTF.

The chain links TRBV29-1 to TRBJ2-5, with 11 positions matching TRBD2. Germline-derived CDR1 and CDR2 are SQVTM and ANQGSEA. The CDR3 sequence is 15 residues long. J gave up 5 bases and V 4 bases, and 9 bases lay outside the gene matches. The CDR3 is CSVARLAGGRETQYF. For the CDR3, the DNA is TGCAGCGTTGCTCGTTTAGCGGGGGGGCGGGAGACCCAGTACTTC.

The CDR3 sequence is CASSLIFGVAETQYF. DNA for the CDR3: TGCGCCAGCAGCTTGATCTTCGGGGTTGCTGAGACCCAGTACTTC. The chain carries TRBV5-1 and TRBJ2-5; D might be TRBD2 (5 bases). Germline V lookup: CDR1 SGHRS, CDR2 YFSETQ. Trimming cost V 1 base and J 5 bases, with 15 bases left between them. The CDR3 sequence is 15 residues long. Variable domain in full (rest from reference TRBV5-1 and TRBJ2-5): KAGVTQTPRYLIKTRGQQVTLSCSPISGHRSVSWYQQTPGQGLQFLFEYFSETQRNKGNFPGRFSGRQFSNSRSEMNVSTLELGDSALYLCASSLIFGVAETQYFGPGTRLLVL.

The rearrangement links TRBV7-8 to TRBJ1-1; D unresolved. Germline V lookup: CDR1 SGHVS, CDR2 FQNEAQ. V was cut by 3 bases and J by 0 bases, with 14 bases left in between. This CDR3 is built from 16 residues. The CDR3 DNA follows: TGTGCCAGCAGCTTCCTGAACAGAGAGATGAACACTGAAGCTTTCTTT. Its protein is CASSFLNREMNTEAFF.

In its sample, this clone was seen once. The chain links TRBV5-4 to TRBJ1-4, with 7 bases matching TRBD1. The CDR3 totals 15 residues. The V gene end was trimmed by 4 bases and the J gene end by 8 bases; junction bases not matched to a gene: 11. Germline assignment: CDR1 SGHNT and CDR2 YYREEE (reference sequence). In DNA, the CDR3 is TGTGCCAGCAGCCTTGACAGGGCTCCTTTCGAAAAACTGTTTTTT. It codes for CASSLDRAPFEKLFF.

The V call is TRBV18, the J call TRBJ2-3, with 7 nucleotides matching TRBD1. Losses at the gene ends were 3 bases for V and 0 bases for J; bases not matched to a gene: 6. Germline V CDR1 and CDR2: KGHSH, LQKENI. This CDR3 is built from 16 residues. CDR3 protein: CASSPTGPPSTDTQYF. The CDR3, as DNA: TGTGCCAGCTCACCGACAGGGCCTCCTAGCACAGATACGCAGTATTTT.

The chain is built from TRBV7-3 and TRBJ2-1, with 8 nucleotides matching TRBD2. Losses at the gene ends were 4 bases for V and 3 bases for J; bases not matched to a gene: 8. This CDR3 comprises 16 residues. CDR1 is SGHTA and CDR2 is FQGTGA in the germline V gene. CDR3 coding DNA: TGTGCCAGCAGCTCACCCGAGCGGGGGCGCTACAATGAGCAGTTCTTC. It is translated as CASSSPERGRYNEQFF.

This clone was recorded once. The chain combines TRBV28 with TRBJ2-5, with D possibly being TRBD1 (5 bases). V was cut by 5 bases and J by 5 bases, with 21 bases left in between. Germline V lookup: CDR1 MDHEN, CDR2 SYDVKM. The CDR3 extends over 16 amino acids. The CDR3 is CASSSRAGPSSETQYF. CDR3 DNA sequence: TGTGCCAGCAGTAGCCGGGCAGGGCCATCATCGGAGACCCAGTACTTC.

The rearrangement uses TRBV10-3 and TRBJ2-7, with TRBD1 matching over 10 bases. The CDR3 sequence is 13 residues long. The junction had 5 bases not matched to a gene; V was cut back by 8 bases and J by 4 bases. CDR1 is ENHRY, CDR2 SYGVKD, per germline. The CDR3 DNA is TGTGCCATCGAGCGGGACAGGGGTTACGAGCAGTACTTC. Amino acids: CAIERDRGYEQYF.

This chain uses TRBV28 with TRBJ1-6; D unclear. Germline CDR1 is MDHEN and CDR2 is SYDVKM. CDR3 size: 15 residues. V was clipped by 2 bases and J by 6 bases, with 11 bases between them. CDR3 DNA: TGTGCCAGCAGTTTAGGGCAGAACCCTAATTCACCCCTCCACTTT. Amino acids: CASSLGQNPNSPLHF.

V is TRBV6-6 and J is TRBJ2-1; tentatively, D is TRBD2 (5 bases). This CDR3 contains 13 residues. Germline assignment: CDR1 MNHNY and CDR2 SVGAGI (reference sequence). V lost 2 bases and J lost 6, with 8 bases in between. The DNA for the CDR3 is TGTGCCAGCAGTTACCCGGGGATCAATGAGCAGTTCTTC. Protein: CASSYPGINEQFF.

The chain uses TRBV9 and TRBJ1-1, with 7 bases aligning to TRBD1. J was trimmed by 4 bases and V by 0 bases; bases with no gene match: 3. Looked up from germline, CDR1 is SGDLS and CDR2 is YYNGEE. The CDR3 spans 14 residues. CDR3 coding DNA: TGTGCCAGCAGCGTAGACCACAGGGGCACTGAAGCTTTCTTT. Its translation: CASSVDHRGTEAFF.

CDR3 nucleotide sequence: TGTGCCTGGAGGGAGGTGGGGAGGATCGAAAAACTGTTTTTT. Amino acid sequence: CAWREVGRIEKLFF. The chain combines TRBV30 with TRBJ1-4; D is unresolved. The CDR3 has 14 amino acids. CDR1 and CDR2 from the germline V gene are GTSNPN and SVGIG (reference sequence). V lost 3 bases and J 8 bases, leaving 16 bases between the germline ends.

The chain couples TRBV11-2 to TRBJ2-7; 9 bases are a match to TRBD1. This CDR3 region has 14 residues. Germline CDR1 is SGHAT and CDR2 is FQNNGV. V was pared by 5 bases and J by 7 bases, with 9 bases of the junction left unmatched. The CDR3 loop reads CASSKLQGAREQYF. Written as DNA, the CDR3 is TGTGCCAGCAGCAAACTACAGGGGGCGCGGGAGCAGTACTTC.

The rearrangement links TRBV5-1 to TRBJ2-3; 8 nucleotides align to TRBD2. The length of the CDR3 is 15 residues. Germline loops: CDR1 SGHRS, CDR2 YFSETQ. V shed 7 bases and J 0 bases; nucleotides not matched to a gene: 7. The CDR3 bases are TGCGCCAGCGCCCCGGGGGGGGTTAGCACAGATACGCAGTATTTT. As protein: CASAPGGVSTDTQYF.

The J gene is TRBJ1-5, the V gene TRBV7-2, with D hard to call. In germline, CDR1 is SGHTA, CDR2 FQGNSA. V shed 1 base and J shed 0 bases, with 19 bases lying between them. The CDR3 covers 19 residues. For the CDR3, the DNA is TGTGCCAGCAGCTTAGGGACTCGAGTGATACAGAATAGCAATCAGCCCCAGCATTTT. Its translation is CASSLGTRVIQNSNQPQHF.

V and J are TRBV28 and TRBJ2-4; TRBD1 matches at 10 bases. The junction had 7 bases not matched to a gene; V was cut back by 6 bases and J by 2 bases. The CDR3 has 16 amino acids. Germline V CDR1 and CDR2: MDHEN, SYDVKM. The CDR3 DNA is TGTGCCAGCAGGACCCCGGGACAGGGGACCAAAAACATTCAGTACTTC. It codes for CASRTPGQGTKNIQYF.

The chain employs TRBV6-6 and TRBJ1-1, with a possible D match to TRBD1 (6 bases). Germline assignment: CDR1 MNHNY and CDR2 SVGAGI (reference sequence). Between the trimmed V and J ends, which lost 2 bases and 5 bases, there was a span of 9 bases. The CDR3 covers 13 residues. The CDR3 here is CASSYKGETEAFF. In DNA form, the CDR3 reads TGTGCCAGCAGTTACAAGGGGGAGACTGAAGCTTTCTTT.

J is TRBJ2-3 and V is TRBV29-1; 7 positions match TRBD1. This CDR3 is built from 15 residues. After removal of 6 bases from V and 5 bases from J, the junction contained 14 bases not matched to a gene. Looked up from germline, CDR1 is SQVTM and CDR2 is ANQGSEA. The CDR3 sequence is CSVAGTENTGDTQYF. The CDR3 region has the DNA TGCAGCGTGGCCGGGACAGAAAACACCGGAGATACGCAGTATTTT.

The DNA of the CDR3 is TGTGCCAGCAGTCCACACCGTCATAACTATGGCTACACCTTC. This gives the protein CASSPHRHNYGYTF. This chain connects TRBV28 to TRBJ1-2; D remains ambiguous. This CDR3 has 14 residues. V lost 5 bases to trimming and J lost 1 base, with 11 bases between them. Per germline, CDR1 MDHEN and CDR2 SYDVKM.